This TCR beta chain is drawn from a study of T cell clones after liver transplantation. About the research overall: TCRbeta sequencing after a pre-transplant mixed lymphocyte reaction identified graft-donor-reactive clones, later tracked in post-transplant blood. HCV positivity affected three of eight recipients; the rest lacked autoimmune or viral indications.

General study findings and limits: These preliminary findings come from unstandardized post-transplant sampling times.

To note about this clone: The antigen is unknown.

From germline, CDR1 is SGHVS and CDR2 FNYEAQ. V shed 5 bases and J shed 6 bases, with 9 bases lying between them. The CDR3 runs 12 residues. The protocol was immunoSEQ multiplex PCR, while the TCRdb copy is restricted to in-frame clones and leaves out a portion. The table shows tens of thousands of clones, with around 84% occurring only once. The chain has TRBV7-6 and TRBJ2-3; tentative D call: TRBD1 (5 bases). This TCR was recovered from a human patient who received a liver transplant. Some T cells may arise from the graft donor. The sequenced sample was CD4+ T cells from blood, obtained 48 months after liver transplant. The CDR3: CASSTNRDTQYF. CDR3 DNA sequence: TGTGCCAGCAGCACTAACAGGGATACGCAGTATTTT.